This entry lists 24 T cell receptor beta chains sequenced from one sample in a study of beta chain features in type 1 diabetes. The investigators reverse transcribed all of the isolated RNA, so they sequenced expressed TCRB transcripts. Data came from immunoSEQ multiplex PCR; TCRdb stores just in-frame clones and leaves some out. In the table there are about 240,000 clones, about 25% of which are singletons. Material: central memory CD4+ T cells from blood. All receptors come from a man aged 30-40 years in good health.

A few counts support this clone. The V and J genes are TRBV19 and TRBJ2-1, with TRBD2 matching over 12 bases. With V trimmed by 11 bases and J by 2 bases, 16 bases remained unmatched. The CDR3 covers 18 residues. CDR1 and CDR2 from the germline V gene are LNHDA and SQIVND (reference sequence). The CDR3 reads CAASATSGGPLPYNEQFF. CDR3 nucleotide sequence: TGTGCCGCCTCGGCGACTAGCGGGGGCCCATTACCCTACAATGAGCAGTTCTTC.

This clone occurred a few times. CDR3 sequence: CASSYGQTYEQYF. In DNA, the CDR3 is TGTGCCAGCAGCTACGGACAGACCTACGAGCAGTACTTC. This chain links TRBV5-4 with TRBJ2-5, with D perhaps matching TRBD1 (6 bases). TRBJ2-7 explains the end of the DNA better; the J call may be wrong. The CDR3 length is 13 residues. The germline V gene has CDR1 SGHNT and CDR2 YYREEE (reference sequence).

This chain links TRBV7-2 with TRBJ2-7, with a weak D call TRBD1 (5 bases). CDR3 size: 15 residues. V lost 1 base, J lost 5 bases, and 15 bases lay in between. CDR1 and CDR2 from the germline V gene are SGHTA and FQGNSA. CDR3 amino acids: CASSLGGQPLNEQYF. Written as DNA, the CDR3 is TGTGCCAGCAGCTTAGGGGGCCAGCCGCTCAACGAGCAGTACTTC.

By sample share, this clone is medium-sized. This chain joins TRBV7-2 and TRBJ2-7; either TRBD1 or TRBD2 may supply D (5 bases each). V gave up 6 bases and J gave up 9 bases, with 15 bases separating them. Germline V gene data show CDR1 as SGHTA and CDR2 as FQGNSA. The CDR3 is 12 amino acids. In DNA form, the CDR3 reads TGTGCCAGCAGATCCGGGACCGCTACGCAGTACTTC. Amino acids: CASRSGTATQYF.

The CDR3 is CASSLQGNTNYGYTF. The CDR3 nucleotides read TGTGCCAGCAGTCTACAGGGCAATACTAACTATGGCTACACCTTC. The chain recombines TRBV27 with TRBJ1-2, with D tentatively TRBD1 (6 bases). Germline V gives CDR1 MNHEY, CDR2 SMNVEV (reference sequence). This CDR3 region has 15 residues. V lost 5 bases and J lost 0, with 13 bases in between.

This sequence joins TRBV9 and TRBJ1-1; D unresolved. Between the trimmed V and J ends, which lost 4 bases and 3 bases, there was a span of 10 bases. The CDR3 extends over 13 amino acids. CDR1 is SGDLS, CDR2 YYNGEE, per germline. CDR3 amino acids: CASSRDRDTEAFF. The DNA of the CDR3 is TGTGCCAGCAGCAGGGATAGGGACACTGAAGCTTTCTTT.

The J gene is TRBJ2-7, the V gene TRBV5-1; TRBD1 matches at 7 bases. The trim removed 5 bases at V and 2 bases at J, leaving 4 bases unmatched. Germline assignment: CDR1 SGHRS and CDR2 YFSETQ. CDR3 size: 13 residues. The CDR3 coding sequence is TGCGCCAGCAGTACGCAGGGGGCCTACGAGCAGTACTTC. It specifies CASSTQGAYEQYF.

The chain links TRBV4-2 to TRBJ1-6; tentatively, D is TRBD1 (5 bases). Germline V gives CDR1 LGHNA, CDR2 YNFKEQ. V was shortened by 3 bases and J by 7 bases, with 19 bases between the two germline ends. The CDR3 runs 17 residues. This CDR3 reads CASSQEAGGGTNSPLHF. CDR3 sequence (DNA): TGTGCCAGCAGCCAGGAGGCCGGGGGAGGTACGAATTCACCCCTCCACTTT.

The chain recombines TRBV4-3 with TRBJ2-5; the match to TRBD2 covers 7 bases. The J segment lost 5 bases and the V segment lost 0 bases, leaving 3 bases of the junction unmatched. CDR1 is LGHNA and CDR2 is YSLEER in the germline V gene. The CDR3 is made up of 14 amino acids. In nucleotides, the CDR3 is TGCGCCAGCAGCCAAGACGGGGGAGGGGAGACCCAGTACTTC. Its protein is CASSQDGGGETQYF.

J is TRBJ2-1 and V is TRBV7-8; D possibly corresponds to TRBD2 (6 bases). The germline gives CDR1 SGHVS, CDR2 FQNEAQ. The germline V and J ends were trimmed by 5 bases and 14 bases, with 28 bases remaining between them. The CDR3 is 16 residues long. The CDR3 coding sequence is TGTGCCAGCAGCCCTTTAGACGGCGAGAGAACTAGCCTTAAGTTCTTC. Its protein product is CASSPLDGERTSLKFF.

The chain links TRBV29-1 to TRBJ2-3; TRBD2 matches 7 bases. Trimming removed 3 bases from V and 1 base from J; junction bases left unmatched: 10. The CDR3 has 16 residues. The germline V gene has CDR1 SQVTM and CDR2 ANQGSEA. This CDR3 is CSVDVGEGLGTDTQYF. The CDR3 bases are TGCAGCGTTGATGTGGGGGAGGGCCTCGGCACAGATACGCAGTATTTT.

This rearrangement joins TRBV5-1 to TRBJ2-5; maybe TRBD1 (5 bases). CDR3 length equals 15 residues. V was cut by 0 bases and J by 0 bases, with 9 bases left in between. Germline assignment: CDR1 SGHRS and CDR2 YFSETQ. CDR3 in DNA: TGCGCCAGCAGCTTGGGGGGCAGCTACCAAGAGACCCAGTACTTC. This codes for CASSLGGSYQETQYF.

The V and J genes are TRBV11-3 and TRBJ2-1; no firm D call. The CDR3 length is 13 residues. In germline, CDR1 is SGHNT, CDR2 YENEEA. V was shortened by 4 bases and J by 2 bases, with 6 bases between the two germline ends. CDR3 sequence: CASSSPAYNEQFF. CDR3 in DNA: TGTGCCAGCAGCTCCCCGGCCTACAATGAGCAGTTCTTC.

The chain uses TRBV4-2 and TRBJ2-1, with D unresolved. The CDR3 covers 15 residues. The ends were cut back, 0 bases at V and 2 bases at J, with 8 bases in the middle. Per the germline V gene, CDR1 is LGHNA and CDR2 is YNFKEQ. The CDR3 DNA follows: TGTGCCAGCAGCCAAGAAGCTGGGGCCTACAATGAGCAGTTCTTC. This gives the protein CASSQEAGAYNEQFF.

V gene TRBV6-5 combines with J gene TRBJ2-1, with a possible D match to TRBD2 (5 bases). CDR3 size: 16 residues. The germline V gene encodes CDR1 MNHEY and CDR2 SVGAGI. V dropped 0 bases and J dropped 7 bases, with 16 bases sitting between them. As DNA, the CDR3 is TGTGCCAGCAGTTACTCGGTGGGAGCCTCAGGAAATGAGCAGTTCTTC. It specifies CASSYSVGASGNEQFF.

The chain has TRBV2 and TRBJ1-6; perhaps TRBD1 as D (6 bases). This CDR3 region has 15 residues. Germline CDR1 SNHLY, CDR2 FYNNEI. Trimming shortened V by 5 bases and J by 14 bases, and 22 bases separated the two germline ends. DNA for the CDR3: TGTGCCAGCAGTCTGGCGGAGTTTCCTAAGGGGGCCCTCCACTTT. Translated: CASSLAEFPKGALHF.

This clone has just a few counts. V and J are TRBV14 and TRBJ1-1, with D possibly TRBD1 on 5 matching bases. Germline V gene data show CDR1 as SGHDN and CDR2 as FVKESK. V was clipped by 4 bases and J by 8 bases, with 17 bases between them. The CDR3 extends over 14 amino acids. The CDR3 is CASSPIATGTEAFF. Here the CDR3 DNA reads TGTGCCAGCAGCCCTATTGCGACGGGGACGGAAGCTTTCTTT.

This chain's CDR3 is CASSPTTAGERVEQFF. Here the CDR3 DNA reads TGCGCCAGCAGCCCCACCACAGCGGGAGAGAGGGTTGAGCAGTTCTTC. The chain couples TRBV5-1 to TRBJ2-1; TRBD2 agrees at 8 bases. Losses at the gene ends were 4 bases for V and 9 bases for J; bases not matched to a gene: 15. CDR1 and CDR2 (germline): SGHRS, YFSETQ. The CDR3 spans 16 residues.

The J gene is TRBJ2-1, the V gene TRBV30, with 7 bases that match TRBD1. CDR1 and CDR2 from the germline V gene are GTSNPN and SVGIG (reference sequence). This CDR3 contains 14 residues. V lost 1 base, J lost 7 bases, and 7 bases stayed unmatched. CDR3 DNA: TGTGCCTGGAGTGGAGGGGGCGTTTTAAATGAGCAGTTCTTC. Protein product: CAWSGGGVLNEQFF. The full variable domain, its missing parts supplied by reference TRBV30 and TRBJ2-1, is SQTIHQWPATLVQPVGSPLSLECTVEGTSNPNLYWYRQAAGRGLQLLFYSVGIGQISSEVPQNLSASRPQDRQFILSSKKLLLSDSGFYLCAWSGGGVLNEQFFGPGTRLTVL.

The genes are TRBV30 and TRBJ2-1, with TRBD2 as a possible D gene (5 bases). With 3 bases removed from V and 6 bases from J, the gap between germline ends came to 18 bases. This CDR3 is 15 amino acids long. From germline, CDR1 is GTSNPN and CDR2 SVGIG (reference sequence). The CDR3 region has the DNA TGTGCCTGGAGCTGGATGCCTAGCCGGGGCAATGAGCAGTTCTTC. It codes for CAWSWMPSRGNEQFF.

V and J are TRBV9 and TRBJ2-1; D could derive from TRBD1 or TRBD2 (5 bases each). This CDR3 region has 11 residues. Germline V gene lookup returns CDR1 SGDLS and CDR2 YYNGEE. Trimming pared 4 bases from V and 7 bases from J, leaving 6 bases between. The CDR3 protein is CASSWGNEQFF. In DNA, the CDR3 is TGTGCCAGCAGCTGGGGGAATGAGCAGTTCTTC.

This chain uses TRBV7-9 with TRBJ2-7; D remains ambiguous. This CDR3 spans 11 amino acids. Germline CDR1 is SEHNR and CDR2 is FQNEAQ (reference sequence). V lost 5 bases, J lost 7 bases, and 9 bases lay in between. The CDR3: CASSLSDEQYF. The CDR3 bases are TGTGCCAGCAGCCTATCTGATGAGCAGTACTTC. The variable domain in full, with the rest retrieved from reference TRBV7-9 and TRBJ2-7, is DTGVSQNPRHKITKRGQNVTFRCDPISEHNRLYWYRQTLGQGPEFLTYFQNEAQLEKSRLLSDRFSAERPKGSFSTLEIQRTEQGDSAMYLCASSLSDEQYFGPGTRLTVT.

CDR3 nucleotide sequence: TGTGCCAGCAGTCGGAGGAATGAAAAACTGTTTTTT. Its translation: CASSRRNEKLFF. This sequence joins TRBV27 and TRBJ1-4, with D unresolved. V shed 5 bases and J shed 5 bases, with 6 bases lying between them. This CDR3 has 12 residues. Germline V gives CDR1 MNHEY, CDR2 SMNVEV (reference sequence).

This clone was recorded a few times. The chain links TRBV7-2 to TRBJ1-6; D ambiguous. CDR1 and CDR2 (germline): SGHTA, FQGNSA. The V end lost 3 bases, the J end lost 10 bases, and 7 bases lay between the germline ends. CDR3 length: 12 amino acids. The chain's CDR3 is CASSFQASPLHF. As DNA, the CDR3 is TGTGCCAGCAGCTTTCAGGCCTCACCCCTCCACTTT.